Detailed here is one TCR beta chain. The target antigen is unknown. Sequenced by immunoSEQ multiplex PCR; TCRdb stores in-frame clones only, minus some. The data show about 84,000 clones, about 85% seen once. The sample comes from a study of OX40 agonist ivuxolimab in advanced cancers. Looking at the study overall: Three patients, one with hepatocellular carcinoma and two with cutaneous melanoma, responded partially. Study conclusions and caveats: The mean number of expanded clones was higher in CD8+ T cells than in CD4+. The expanded peripheral T cells' antigen specificity was not determined.

Sequenced material: CD4+ or CD8+ T cells sorted from blood, taken in a trial of the OX40 agonist ivuxolimab. The sequence derives from an adult with an advanced solid tumor such as melanoma, head and neck, liver or kidney cancer.

CDR3 coding DNA: TGTGCCAGCAGTTACGGGGGACGGGGGAGGAGGTCGGAGACCCAGTACTTC. Encoded protein: CASSYGGRGRRSETQYF. The V gene is TRBV28, the J gene TRBJ2-5; D is possibly TRBD2 (6 bases). The germline V gene has CDR1 MDHEN and CDR2 SYDVKM. Trimming took 4 bases from V and 5 from J, leaving 23 bases between them. The CDR3 runs to 17 residues.